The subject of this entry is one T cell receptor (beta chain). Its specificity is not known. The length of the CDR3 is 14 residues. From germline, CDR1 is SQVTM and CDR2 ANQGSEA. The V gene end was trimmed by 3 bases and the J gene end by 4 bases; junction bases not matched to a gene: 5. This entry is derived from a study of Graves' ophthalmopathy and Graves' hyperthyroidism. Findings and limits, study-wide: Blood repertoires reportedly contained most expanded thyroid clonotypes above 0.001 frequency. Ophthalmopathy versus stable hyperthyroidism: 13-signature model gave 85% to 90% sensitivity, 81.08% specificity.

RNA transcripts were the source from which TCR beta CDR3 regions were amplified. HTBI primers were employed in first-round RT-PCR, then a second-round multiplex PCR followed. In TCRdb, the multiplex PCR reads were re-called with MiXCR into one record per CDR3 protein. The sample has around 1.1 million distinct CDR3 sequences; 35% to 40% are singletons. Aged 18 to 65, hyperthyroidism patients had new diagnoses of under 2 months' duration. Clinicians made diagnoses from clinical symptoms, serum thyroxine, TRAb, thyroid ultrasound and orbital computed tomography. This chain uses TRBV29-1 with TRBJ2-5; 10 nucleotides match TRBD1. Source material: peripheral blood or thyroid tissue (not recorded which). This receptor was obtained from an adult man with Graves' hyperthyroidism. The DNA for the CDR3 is TGCAGCGTTGAGCCTAGACAGGGGGCAGAGACCCAGTACTTC. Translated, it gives CSVEPRQGAETQYF.